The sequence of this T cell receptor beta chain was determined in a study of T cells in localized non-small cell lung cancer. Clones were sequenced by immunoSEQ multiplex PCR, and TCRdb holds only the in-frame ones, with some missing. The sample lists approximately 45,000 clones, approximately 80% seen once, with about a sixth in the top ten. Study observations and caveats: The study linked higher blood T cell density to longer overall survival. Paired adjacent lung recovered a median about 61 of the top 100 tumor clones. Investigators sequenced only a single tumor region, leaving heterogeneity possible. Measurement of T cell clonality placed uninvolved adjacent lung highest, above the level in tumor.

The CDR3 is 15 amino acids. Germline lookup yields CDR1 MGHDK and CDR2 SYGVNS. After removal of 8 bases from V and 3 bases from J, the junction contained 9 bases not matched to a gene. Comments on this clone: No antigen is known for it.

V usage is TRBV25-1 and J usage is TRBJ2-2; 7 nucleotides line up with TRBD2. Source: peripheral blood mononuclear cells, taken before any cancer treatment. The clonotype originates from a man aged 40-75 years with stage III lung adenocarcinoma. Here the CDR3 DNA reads TGTGCCAGCCTATCCGGGGAGGGGTACACCGGGGAGCTGTTTTTT. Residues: CASLSGEGYTGELFF.